This TCR beta chain was captured in a study of T cells in Graves' hyperthyroidism and ophthalmopathy. About this clonotype: The antigen remains undetermined.

General observations from the study: Median prediction lead before ophthalmopathy onset was around seven months with the model. Ophthalmopathy and stable hyperthyroidism were separated by a 13 V-J model.

Amplified regions were TCR beta CDR3 sequences from RNA transcripts. An initial round of RT-PCR targeting the TCR CDR3 relied on the HTBI primer set. One entry per CDR3 protein results from TCRdb running MiXCR on the multiplex PCR reads. This table holds hundreds of thousands of distinct CDR3 sequences, 30% to 40% found once. The CDR3 loop spans 13 amino acids. Trimming cost V 1 base and J 5 bases; bases outside gene matches: 1. Germline V gene lookup returns CDR1 GTSNPN and CDR2 SVGIG (reference sequence). Patients aged 18 to 65 had newly diagnosed hyperthyroidism that had lasted under 2 months. Each diagnosis was grounded in clinical symptoms, serum thyroxine and TRAb, thyroid ultrasound, and orbital computed tomography.

This TCR was sampled from a woman aged 40-49 years with Graves' hyperthyroidism. What was sequenced was blood. The chain couples TRBV30 to TRBJ1-5; TRBD1 aligns across 8 bases. CDR3 coding DNA: TGTGCCTGGAGTGCAGGGGGCCATCAGCCCCAGCATTTT. Its translation is CAWSAGGHQPQHF.